This TCR beta chain was profiled in a study of shared clonotypes between healthy human individuals. The assay was immunoSEQ multiplex PCR, and TCRdb's table has in-frame clones only and misses some. Of about 2.4 million clones listed, 93% are singletons. Trimming took off 1 base at V and 0 bases at J, with 9 bases between the two ends. The CDR3 is 16 amino acids. Germline V gives CDR1 MRHNA, CDR2 SNTAGT. This clone was observed once. The sequenced material came from naive CD4+ T cells from PBMCs. Subset noted: CD45RA+ positively selected. The chain has TRBV6-4 and TRBJ2-2, with D possibly matching TRBD2 (5 bases). The TCR comes from a man aged 18 to 35 in good health. Some clones in this sample may be carry-over from other donors' samples. The CDR3 here is CASSDFGLANTGELFF. Written as DNA, the CDR3 is TGTGCCAGCAGTGACTTTGGACTCGCGAACACCGGGGAGCTGTTTTTT.